The subject of this entry is one T cell receptor (beta chain). Generated by immunoSEQ multiplex PCR, the TCRdb table keeps only in-frame clones and is missing some. The table lists around 150,000 clones, approximately 94% of them singletons. The germline CDR1 and CDR2 sequences are SGHDT and YYEEEE. V was pared by 4 bases and J by 1 base, with 6 bases of the junction left unmatched. The CDR3 extends over 16 amino acids. This entry comes from a study of T cell responses to AZD1222 COVID-19 vaccine. V is TRBV5-6 and J is TRBJ2-5; 11 bases are shared with TRBD2. The material sequenced was peripheral blood, taken 28 days after the second AZD1222 dose. The source is an adult who received the AZD1222 COVID-19 vaccine. CDR3 in amino acids: CASSDRTSGLQETQYF. The CDR3 DNA reads as TGTGCCAGCAGCGACAGGACTAGCGGGCTCCAAGAGACCCAGTACTTC.